This note documents a single T cell receptor (beta chain) sequence. The antigen this receptor binds is unknown. Base qualities are not provided; no much larger clone lies one nucleotide away. This sample was included in a study of cytomegalovirus exposure and HLA in healthy donors (dated by TCRdb to the late 2010s). With respect to the entire study: According to a later analysis, one platform produced both the 100 to 150 validation repertoires and the 620 or so repertoires of the first cohort. The aim of the study was to test whether cataloging public T cell receptors could identify signatures of past pathogen exposure. In addition to the first cohort of 666 subjects, a separate validation cohort of 100 to 150 different subjects was used. High-throughput TCR immunosequencing, statistical association of individual TCRs with disease status, and machine learning were combined to predict cytomegalovirus infection status.

Donors formed part of the validation cohort, which comprised 95 to 150 subjects and was distinct from the first cohort of under 750 subjects. Cut back by 6 bases and 7 bases, the V and J ends lie 15 bases apart. Counted from cysteine to phenylalanine, this CDR3 has 14 amino acids. The read is trimmed to its CDR3 DNA, 42 bases read in frame from base 1. Reading the germline V gene gives CDR1 LGHNA and CDR2 YNFKEQ. What the research found in general, with its limitations: According to the authors, the approach could potentially be generalized to other disease states and immunological phenotypes. Three of the identified cytomegalovirus-associated TCR beta chains were confirmed in vitro to be specific for cytomegalovirus antigens. In the study, about 150 TCR beta chains were listed as associated with cytomegalovirus. All 120 or so repertoires were used to score co-occurrence in the validation cohort in a later analysis, because that analysis had no HLA typing for the cohort. Across donors, most TCR sequences were observed very rarely, whereas some public TCRs were present in many individuals. In a later analysis, TCRs clustered in the first cohort were found to also tend to co-occur in the roughly 120 validation repertoires, with approximately 95% of cluster scores above 0. Cytomegalovirus status was reported to be diagnosed by the classifier with high specificity and sensitivity in both the original and validation cohorts.

The receptor library was made with the immunoSEQ multiplex PCR assay. The published analysis was carried out like this. A statistical classification framework was built for diagnosing cytomegalovirus status from the catalog of TCR beta chain sequences. Entries here come from immuneACCESS through TCRdb and include only in-frame sequences with V and J called. Some clones fail to appear in such tables; in the studies checked, an unresolved V gene covers under half of the shortfall, and the cause of the remainder is unknown. The V and J calls and clone size are taken from that table; D and trimming were inferred from the DNA. In all, the sample holds 260,000 or so clones, and roughly 87% of those were seen once. The leading ten clones occupy around 3.3% of the sample.

The chain is assembled from TRBV4-2 and TRBJ1-4; perhaps TRBD1 is the D gene, with 5 bases matching. Material: PBMCs. The source is a woman in her 30s in good health and CMV-seronegative. The CDR3 protein is CASRLRRDGEKLFF. The bases read TGTGCCAGCAGACTCCGCCGGGACGGTGAAAAACTGTTTTTT.